This T cell receptor beta chain was documented in a study of identifying expanded T cells in peripheral blood. Clones were sequenced by immunoSEQ multiplex PCR, and TCRdb holds only the in-frame ones, with some missing. Of tens of thousands of clones in the sample, 88% were seen once. CDR3 length: 12 residues. The germline CDR1 and CDR2 sequences are GTSNPN and SVGIG (reference sequence). Trimming took 4 bases from V and 4 from J, leaving 7 bases between them. The sequenced material came from blood. The clonotype originates from a person between 18 and 75 years old in good health. V gene TRBV30 combines with J gene TRBJ2-2; TRBD1 or TRBD2 may be the D gene (5 bases each). The CDR3 DNA is TGTGCCTGGAAGGGGAGCACCGGGGAGCTGTTTTTT. This gives the protein CAWKGSTGELFF.